These T cell receptor beta chains were read from a single sample in a study of sequential checkpoint blockade in melanoma. This table comes from immunoSEQ multiplex PCR, and its TCRdb copy is limited to in-frame clones, with some not included. In the table there are 35,000 to 40,000 clones, roughly 88% of which are singletons. Material: CD8+ T cells sorted from blood (inferred from file names), obtained from a patient given nivolumab and ipilimumab in sequence. Receptors originate from a human donor with melanoma. Both conserved end residues are trimmed from each CDR3. Expanded clones get a size class; other rows say once, few or many, or leave the size out.

J gene,V gene,clone size,CDR3 protein
TRBJ2-5,TRBV10-2,-,ASRTGTAVDQY
TRBJ1-4,TRBV28,-,ASRSGQGVSEKLF
TRBJ1-5,TRBV28,-,ASSTRVFGSYGLAGQPQH
TRBJ2-1,TRBV15,-,ATEVWVGDNEQF
TRBJ2-3,TRBV9,-,ASSTSGNADTQY
TRBJ1-4,TRBV19,-,ASSMSGDEKLF
-,TRBV11-2,-,ASSLGTGRSREQY
TRBJ1-1,TRBV27,-,ASSLSAGGWTEAF
TRBJ1-5,TRBV10-3,-,AISGGHQPQH
TRBJ2-7,TRBV29-1,-,SVYTVGYEQY
TRBJ1-2,TRBV10-3,few,ATGQDGYT
TRBJ2-3,TRBV7-9,-,ASSDPSGSLGPTDTQY
TRBJ1-2,TRBV9,-,ASSATSGAGLYGYT
TRBJ2-2,TRBV11-3,-,ASSRRQGNTGELF
TRBJ2-7,TRBV7-9,-,ASSYTGYEQY
TRBJ2-7,TRBV27,-,ASSLGGRGYYEQY
TRBJ1-2,TRBV13,-,ASSSTGTGGAYYGYT
TRBJ2-3,TRBV9,-,ASSDGTSGRSTDTQY
TRBJ1-2,TRBV5-1,-,ASSFTGHGYT
TRBJ2-4,TRBV12-5,-,ASGLAKSGTSGLLAKNIQY
TRBJ1-2,TRBV27,-,ASSRGGINT
TRBJ2-7,TRBV7-6,-,ASSAGLAGGEQY
TRBJ2-2,TRBV9,-,ASSTGLAGPNTGELF
TRBJ1-6,TRBV4-1,-,ASSQDAGNSPLH
TRBJ1-5,TRBV27,-,ASSVGQDQPQH
TRBJ2-7,TRBV28,-,ASRTTGSYEQC
TRBJ2-5,TRBV11-3,-,ASSFWTGGFETQY
TRBJ1-1,TRBV4-3,-,ASSQESGTRNTEAF